The clone carrying this TCR beta chain appeared once. No antigen is known for it. Patients selected for sequencing had displayed CD8+CD57+ cell expansion by flow cytometry. These data are taken from a study of CD8+CD57+ T cells in acquired aplastic anemia. Background on the study: Sorted CD4+ plus CD8+ cells gave DNA averaging about 3.2 ug.

Overall study findings and caveats: Patients were compared with controls for CD8+ Simpson's diversity, and no significant difference emerged.

Germline V gene sequence: CDR1 LNHDA, CDR2 SQIVND (reference sequence). The CDR3 consists of 15 residues. Trimming left V 5 bases short and J 0 bases short, with 8 bases between. Genomic DNA was employed as the template in profiling TCR beta VDJ and CDR3. TCRdb recomputed calls from the reads with MiXCR, one row per CDR3 protein. The profile shows roughly 280,000 distinct CDR3 sequences, around three fifths of them singletons. The V and J genes are TRBV19 and TRBJ1-6; D possibly corresponds to TRBD1 (5 bases). Sequenced material: sorted CD4+, CD8+, or CD8+CD57+ T cells (not recorded which) from PBMCs. The sequence was obtained from a human donor with aplastic anemia. The CDR3 nucleotides are TGTGCCAGTAGTGGGACCTTCTCCTATAATTCACCCCTCCACTTT. Translating gives CASSGTFSYNSPLHF.